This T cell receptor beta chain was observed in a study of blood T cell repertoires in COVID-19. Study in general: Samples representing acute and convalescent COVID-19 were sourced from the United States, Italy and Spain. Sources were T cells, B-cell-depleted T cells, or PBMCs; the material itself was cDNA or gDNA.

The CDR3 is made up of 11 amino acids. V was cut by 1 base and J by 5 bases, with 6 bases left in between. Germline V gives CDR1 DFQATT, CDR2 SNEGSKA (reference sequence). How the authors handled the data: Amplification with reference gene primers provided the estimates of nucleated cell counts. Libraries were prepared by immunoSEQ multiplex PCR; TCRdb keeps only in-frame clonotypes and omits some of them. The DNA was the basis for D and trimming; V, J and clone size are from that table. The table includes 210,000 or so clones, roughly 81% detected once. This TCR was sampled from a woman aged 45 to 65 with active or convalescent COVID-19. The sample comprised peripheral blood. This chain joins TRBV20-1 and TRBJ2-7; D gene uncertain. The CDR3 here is CSARGYNEQYF. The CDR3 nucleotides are TGCAGTGCTAGAGGCTATAACGAGCAGTACTTC.